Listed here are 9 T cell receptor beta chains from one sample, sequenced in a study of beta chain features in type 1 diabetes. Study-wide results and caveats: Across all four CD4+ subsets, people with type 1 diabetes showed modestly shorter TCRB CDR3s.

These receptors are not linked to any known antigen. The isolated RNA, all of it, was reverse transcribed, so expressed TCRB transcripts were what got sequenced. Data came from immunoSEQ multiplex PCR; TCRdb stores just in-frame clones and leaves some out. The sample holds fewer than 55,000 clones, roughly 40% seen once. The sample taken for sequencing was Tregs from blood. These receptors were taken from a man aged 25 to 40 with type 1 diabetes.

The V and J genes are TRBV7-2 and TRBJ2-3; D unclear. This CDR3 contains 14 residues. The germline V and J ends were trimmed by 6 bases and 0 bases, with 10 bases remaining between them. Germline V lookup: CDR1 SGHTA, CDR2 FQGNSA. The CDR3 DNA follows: TGTGCCAGCAGGCGGTCTATGAGCACAGATACGCAGTATTTT. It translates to CASRRSMSTDTQYF.

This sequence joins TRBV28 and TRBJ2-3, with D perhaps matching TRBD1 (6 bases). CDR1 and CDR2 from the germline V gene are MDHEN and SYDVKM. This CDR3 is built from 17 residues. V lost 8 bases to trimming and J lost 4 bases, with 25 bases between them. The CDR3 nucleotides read TGTGCCAGCGAGGGCGACTACGGGACACAACCCCCAGATACGCAGTATTTT. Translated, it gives CASEGDYGTQPPDTQYF.

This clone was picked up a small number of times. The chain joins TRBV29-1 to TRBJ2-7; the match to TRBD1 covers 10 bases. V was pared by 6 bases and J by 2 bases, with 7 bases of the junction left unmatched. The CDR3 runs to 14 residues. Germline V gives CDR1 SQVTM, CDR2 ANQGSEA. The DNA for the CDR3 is TGCAGCGTGCAAGGACAGGGGGGAGCCTACGAGCAGTACTTC. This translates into CSVQGQGGAYEQYF.

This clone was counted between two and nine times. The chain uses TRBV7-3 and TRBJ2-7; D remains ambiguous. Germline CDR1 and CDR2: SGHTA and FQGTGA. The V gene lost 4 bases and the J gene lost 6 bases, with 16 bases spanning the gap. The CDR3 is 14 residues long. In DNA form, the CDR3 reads TGTGCCAGCAGCTCCACCCACGGGTTCGGCGAGCAGTACTTC. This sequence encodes CASSSTHGFGEQYF. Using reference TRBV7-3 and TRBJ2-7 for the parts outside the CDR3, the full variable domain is GAGVSQTPSNKVTEKGKYVELRCDPISGHTALYWYRQSLGQGPEFLIYFQGTGAADDSGLPNDRFFAVRPEGSVSTLKIQRTERGDSAVYLCASSSTHGFGEQYFGPGTRLTVT.

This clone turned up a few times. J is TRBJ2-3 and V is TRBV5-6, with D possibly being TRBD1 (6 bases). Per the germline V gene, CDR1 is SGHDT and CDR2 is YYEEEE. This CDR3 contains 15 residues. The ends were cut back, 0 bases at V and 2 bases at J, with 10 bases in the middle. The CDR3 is CASSLDRENTDTQYF. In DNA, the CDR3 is TGTGCCAGCAGCTTGGACAGGGAGAACACAGATACGCAGTATTTT.

The CDR3 sequence is CASSRLAGGSGTDTQYF. Written as DNA, the CDR3 is TGTGCCAGCAGTCGACTAGCGGGAGGCAGTGGTACAGATACGCAGTATTTT. The chain recombines TRBV11-3 with TRBJ2-3; TRBD2 matches at 13 bases. The V gene end was trimmed by 6 bases and the J gene end by 3 bases; junction bases not matched to a gene: 9. The length of the CDR3 is 17 residues. CDR1 and CDR2 (germline): SGHNT, YENEEA.

The CDR3 coding sequence is TGTGCCAGCAGCTTGGCCGCACAGGGTAGGAATGAGCAGTTCTTC. Translation gives CASSLAAQGRNEQFF. The gene calls are TRBV5-8 and TRBJ2-1; D may be TRBD1 (6 bases). The V and J ends lost 0 bases and 7 bases respectively, with 14 bases between them. Germline CDR1 is SGHTS and CDR2 is YDEGEE. This CDR3 has 15 residues.

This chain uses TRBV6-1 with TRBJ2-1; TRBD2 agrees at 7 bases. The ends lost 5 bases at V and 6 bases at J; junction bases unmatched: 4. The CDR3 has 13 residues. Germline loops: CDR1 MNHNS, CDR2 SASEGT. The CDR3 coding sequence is TGTGCCAGCAGTCCGTCGGGGGGCAATGAGCAGTTCTTC. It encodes CASSPSGGNEQFF.

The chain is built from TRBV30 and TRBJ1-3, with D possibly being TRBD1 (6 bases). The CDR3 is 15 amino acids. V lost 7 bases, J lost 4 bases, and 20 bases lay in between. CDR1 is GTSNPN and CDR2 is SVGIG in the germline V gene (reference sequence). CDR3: CAFDTFRGDGNTIYF. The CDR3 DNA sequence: TGTGCCTTTGACACCTTCAGGGGAGACGGAAACACCATATATTTT.